This T cell receptor (beta chain) originates from a study of CD8 T cells in Susac syndrome. An input of roughly 0.5 to 1 ug of RNA was subjected to reverse transcription using random hexamers. Amplification of TCR beta CDR3 spanned 54 Vbeta and 13 Jbeta via immunoSEQ multiplex PCR. TCRdb ran MiXCR on the immunoSEQ multiplex PCR reads and lists one entry per CDR3 protein. The sample includes some 130,000 distinct CDR3 sequences, around 80% of them seen just once. Trimming cost V 0 bases and J 4 bases; bases outside gene matches: 11. Per the germline V gene, CDR1 is MNHNS and CDR2 is SASEGT. The length of the CDR3 is 18 residues.

The genes are TRBV6-1 and TRBJ2-2; 7 bases align to TRBD1. Sequenced: CD8+ T cells from PBMCs. This receptor was taken from a human donor with multiple sclerosis. The CDR3 DNA is TGTGCCAGCAGTGAAGCGCTGGGGCTAGGGGGCCTCACCGGGGAGCTGTTTTTT. This translates into CASSEALGLGGLTGELFF.